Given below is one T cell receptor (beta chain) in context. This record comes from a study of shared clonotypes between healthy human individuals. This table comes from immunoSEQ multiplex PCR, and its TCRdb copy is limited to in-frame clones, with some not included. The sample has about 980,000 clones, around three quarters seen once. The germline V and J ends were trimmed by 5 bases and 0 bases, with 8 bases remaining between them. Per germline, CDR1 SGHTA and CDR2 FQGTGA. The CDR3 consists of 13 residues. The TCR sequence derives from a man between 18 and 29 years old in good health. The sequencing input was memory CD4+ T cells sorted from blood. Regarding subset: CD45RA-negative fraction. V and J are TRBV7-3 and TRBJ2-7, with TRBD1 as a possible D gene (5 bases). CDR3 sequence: CASSKDTSYEQYF. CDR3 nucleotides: TGTGCCAGCAGCAAGGACACCTCCTACGAGCAGTACTTC.